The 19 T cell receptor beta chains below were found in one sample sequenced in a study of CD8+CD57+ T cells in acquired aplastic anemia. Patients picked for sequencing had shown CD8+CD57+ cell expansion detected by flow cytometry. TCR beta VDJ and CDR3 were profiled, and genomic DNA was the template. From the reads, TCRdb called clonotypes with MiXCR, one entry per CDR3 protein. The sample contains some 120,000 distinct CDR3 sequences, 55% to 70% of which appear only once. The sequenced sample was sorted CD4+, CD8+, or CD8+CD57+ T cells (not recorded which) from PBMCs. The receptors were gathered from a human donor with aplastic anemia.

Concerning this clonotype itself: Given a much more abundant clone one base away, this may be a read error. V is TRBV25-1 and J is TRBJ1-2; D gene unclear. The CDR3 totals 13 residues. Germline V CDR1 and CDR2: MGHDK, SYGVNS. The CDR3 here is CASSDGPNYSYTF. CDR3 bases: TGTGCCAGCAGTGACGGGCCTAACTATAGCTACACCTTC.

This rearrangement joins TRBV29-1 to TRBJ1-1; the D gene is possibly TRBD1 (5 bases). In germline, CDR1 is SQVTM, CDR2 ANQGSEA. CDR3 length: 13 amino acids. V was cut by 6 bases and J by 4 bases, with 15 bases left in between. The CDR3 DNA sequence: TGCAGCGTGGGTCGACAGATACCCACTGAAGCTTTCTTT. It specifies CSVGRQIPTEAFF.

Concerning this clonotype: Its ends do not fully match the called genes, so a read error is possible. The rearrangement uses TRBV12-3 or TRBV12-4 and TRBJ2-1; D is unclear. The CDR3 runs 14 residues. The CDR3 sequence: CASSYSVSYNEQLF. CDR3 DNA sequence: TGTGCCAGCAGTTACTCGGTAAGCTACAATGAGCAGCTCTTC.

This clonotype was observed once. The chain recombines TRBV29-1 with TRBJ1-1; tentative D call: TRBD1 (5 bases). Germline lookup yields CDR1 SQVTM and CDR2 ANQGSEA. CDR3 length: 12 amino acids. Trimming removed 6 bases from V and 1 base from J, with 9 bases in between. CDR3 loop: CSVGRTNTEAFF. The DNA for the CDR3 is TGCAGCGTGGGACGGACGAACACTGAAGCTTTCTTT.

Here the CDR3 DNA reads TGTGCCACTGCGTTCCGCGGAGCAGGGGAGCTGTTTTTT. Translated, it gives CATAFRGAGELFF. The chain combines TRBV2 with TRBJ2-2; D not resolved. The V and J ends lost 10 bases and 8 bases respectively, with 17 bases between them. CDR1 SNHLY and CDR2 FYNNEI come from the germline V gene. The CDR3 sequence is 13 residues long. The full variable domain, its missing parts supplied by reference TRBV2 and TRBJ2-2, is EPEVTQTPSHQVTQMGQEVILRCVPISNHLYFYWYRQILGQKVEFLVSFYNNEISEKSEIFDDQFSVERPDGSNFTLKIRSTKLEDSAMYFCATAFRGAGELFFGEGSRLTVL.

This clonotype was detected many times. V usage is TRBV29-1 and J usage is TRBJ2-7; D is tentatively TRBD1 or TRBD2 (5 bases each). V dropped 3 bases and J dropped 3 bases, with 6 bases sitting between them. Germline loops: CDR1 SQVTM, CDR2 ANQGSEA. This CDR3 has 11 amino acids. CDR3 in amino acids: CSVERGYEQYF. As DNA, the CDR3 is TGCAGCGTTGAGAGGGGCTACGAGCAGTACTTC.

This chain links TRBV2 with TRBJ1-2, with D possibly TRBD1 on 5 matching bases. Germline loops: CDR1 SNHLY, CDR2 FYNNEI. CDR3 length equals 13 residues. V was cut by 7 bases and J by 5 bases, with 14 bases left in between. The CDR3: CASTGTDPYGYTF. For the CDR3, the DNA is TGTGCCAGCACTGGGACCGACCCGTATGGCTACACCTTC.

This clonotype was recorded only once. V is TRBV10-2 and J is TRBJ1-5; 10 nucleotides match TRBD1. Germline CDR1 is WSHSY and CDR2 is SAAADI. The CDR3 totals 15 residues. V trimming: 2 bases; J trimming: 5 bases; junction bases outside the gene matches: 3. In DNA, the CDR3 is TGCGCCAGCAGTGAGAGGGACAGGGGACATCAGCCCCAGCATTTT. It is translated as CASSERDRGHQPQHF.

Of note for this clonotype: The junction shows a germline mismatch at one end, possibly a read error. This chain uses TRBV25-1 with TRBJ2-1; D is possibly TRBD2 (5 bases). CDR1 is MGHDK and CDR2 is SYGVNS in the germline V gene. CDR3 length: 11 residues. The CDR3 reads CASSESLREFF. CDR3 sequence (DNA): TGTGCCAGCAGCGAATCTCTGCGGGAGTTCTTC.

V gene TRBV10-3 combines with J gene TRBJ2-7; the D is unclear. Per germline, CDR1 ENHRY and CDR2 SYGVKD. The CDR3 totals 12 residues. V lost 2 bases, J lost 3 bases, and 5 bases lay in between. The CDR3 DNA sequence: TGTGCCATCAGTGAGCAGAACTACGAGCAGTACTTC. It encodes CAISEQNYEQYF.

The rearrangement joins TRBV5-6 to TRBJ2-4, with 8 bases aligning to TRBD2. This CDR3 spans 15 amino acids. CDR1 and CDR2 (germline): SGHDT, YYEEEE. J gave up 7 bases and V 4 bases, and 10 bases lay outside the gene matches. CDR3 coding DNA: TGTGCCAGCAGCGCATCGGGGGGGGCTAGGAACATTCAGTACTTC. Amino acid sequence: CASSASGGARNIQYF.

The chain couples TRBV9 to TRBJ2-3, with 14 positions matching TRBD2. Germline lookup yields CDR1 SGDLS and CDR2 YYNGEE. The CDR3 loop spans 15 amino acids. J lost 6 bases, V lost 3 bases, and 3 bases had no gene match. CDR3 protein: CASSDGTSGSDTQYF. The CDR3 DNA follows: TGTGCCAGCAGCGACGGGACTAGCGGGAGTGATACGCAGTATTTT.

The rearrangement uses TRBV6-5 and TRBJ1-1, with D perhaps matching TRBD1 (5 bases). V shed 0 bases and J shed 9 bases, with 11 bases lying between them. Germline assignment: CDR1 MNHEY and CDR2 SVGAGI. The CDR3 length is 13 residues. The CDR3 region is CASSYSRQLQAFF. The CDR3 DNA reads TGTGCCAGCAGTTACTCGAGACAGCTTCAAGCTTTCTTT.

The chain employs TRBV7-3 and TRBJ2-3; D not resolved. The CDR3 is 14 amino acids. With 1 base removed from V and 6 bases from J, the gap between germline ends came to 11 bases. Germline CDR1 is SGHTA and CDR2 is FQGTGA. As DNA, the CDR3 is TGTGCCAGCAGCTTAAAGGCCGGAAGTGATACGCAGTATTTT. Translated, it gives CASSLKAGSDTQYF.

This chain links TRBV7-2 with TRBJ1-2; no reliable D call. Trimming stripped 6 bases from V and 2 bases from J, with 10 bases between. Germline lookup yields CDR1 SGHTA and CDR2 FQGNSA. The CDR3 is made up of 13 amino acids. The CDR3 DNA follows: TGTGCCAGCAGTTACCTGACAAACTATGGCTACACCTTC. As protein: CASSYLTNYGYTF.

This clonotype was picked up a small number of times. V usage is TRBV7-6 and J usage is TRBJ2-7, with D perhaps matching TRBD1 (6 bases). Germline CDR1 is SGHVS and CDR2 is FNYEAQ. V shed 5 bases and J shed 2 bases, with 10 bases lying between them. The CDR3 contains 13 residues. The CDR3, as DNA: TGTGCCAGCAGCGCCTACAGGGCCTACGAGCAGTACTTC. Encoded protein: CASSAYRAYEQYF.

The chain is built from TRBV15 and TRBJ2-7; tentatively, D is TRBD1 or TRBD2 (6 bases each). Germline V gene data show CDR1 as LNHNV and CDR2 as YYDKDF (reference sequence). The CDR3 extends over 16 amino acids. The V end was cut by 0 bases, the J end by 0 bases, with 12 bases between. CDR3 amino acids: CATSRDRGTTSYEQYF. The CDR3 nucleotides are TGTGCCACCAGCAGAGACCGGGGGACAACCTCCTACGAGCAGTACTTC. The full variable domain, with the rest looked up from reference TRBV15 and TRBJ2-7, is DAMVIQNPRYQVTQFGKPVTLSCSQTLNHNVMYWYQQKSSQAPKLLFHYYDKDFNNEADTPDNFQSRRPNTSFCFLDIRSPGLGDTAMYLCATSRDRGTTSYEQYFGPGTRLTVT.

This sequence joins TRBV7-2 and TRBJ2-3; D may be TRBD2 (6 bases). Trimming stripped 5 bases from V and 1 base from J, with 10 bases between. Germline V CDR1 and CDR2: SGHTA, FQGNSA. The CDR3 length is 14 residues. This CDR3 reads CASSDGGGTDTQYF. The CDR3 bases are TGTGCCAGCAGCGACGGAGGGGGCACAGATACGCAGTATTTT.

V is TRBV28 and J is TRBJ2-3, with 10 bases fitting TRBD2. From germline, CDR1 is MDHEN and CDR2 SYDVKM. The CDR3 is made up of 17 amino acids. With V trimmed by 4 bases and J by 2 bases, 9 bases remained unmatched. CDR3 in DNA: TGTGCCAGCAGTTGGGCTAGCGGGAGTTTCCCCACAGATACGCAGTATTTT. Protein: CASSWASGSFPTDTQYF.